This T cell receptor beta chain was profiled in a study of blood T cell repertoires in COVID-19. Germline-derived CDR1 and CDR2 are SQVTM and ANQGSEA. The CDR3 covers 13 residues. V dropped 5 bases and J dropped 9; count of bases not matched to a gene: 10. The method was immunoSEQ multiplex PCR; TCRdb's version includes in-frame clones alone and lacks a portion of them. The table includes 200,000 to 250,000 clones, 88% detected once. Material for sequencing was PBMCs or T cells enriched from blood (not recorded which). The chain joins TRBV29-1 to TRBJ2-1, with 7 positions matching TRBD2. The sequence came from a woman between 25 and 40 years old who had recovered from COVID-19. CDR3: CSVHGGGTGEQFF. The CDR3 coding sequence is TGCAGCGTTCATGGCGGGGGTACGGGTGAGCAGTTCTTC.